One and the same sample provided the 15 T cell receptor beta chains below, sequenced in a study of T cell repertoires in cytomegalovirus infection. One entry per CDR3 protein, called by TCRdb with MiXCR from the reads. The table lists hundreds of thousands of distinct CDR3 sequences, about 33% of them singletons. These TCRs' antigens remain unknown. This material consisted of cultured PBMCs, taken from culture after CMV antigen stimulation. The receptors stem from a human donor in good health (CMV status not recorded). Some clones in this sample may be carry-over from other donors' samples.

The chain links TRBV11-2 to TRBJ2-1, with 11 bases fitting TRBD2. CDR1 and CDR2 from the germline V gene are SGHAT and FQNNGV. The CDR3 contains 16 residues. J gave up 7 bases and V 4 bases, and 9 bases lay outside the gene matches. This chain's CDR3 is CASSSRSTSGKNEQFF. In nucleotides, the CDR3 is TGTGCCAGCAGCTCAAGGTCGACTAGCGGGAAAAATGAGCAGTTCTTC.

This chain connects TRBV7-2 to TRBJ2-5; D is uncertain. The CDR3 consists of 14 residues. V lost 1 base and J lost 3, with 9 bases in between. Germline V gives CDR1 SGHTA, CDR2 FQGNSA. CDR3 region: CASSLVAREETQYF. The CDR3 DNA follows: TGTGCCAGCAGCTTAGTGGCCAGAGAAGAGACCCAGTACTTC.

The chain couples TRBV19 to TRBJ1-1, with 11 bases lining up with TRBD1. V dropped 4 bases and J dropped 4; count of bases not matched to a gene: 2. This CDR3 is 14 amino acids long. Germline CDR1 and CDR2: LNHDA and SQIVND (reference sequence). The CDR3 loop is CASSTGTGGTEAFF. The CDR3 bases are TGTGCCAGTAGTACCGGGACAGGGGGCACTGAAGCTTTCTTT.

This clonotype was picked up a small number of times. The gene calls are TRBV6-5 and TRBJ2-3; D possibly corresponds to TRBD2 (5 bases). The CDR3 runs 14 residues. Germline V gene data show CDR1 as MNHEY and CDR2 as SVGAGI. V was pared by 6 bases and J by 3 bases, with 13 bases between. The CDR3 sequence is CASRIYRGTDTQYF. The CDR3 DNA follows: TGTGCCAGCAGAATCTACCGCGGGACAGATACGCAGTATTTT.

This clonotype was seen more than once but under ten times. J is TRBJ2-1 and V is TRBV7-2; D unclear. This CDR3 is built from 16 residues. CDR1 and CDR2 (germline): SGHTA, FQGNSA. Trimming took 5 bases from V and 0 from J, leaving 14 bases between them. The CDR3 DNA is TGTGCCAGCAGCCTTAGCCCTCAGAGCTCCTACAATGAGCAGTTCTTC. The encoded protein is CASSLSPQSSYNEQFF.

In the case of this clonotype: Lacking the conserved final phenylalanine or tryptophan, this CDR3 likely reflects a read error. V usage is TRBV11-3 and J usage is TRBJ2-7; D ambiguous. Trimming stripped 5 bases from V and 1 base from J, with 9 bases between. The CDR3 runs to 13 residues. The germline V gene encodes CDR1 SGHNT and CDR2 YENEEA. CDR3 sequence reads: CASSHPPSYEQYL. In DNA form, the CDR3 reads TGTGCCAGCAGCCACCCCCCATCCTACGAGCAGTACTTA.

The CDR3 spells CASSLSLSGETQYF. CDR3 nucleotides: TGTGCCAGCAGTTTGAGTCTAAGCGGGGAGACCCAGTACTTC. The rearrangement links TRBV27 to TRBJ2-5; tentative D call: TRBD2 (6 bases). Germline CDR1 is MNHEY and CDR2 is SMNVEV (reference sequence). The germline V and J ends were trimmed by 3 bases and 5 bases, with 13 bases remaining between them. The CDR3 is made up of 14 amino acids.

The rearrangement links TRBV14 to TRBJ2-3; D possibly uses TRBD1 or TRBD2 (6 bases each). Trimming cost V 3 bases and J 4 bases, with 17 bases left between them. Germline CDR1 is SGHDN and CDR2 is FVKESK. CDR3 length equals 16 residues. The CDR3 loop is CASSQGGGPKADTQYF. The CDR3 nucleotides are TGTGCCAGCAGCCAGGGTGGGGGGCCTAAGGCAGATACGCAGTATTTT.

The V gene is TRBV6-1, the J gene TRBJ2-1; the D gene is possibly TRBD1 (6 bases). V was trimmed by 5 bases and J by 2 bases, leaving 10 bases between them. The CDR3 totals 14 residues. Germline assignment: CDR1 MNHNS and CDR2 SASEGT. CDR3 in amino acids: CASSTRGAYNEQFF. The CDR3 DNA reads TGTGCCAGCAGTACCAGGGGAGCCTACAATGAGCAGTTCTTC.

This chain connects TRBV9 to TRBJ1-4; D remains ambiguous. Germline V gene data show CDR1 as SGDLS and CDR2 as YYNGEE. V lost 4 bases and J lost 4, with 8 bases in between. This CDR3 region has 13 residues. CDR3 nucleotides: TGTGCCAGCAGCCTGGAGGGTAATGAAAAACTGTTTTTT. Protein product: CASSLEGNEKLFF.

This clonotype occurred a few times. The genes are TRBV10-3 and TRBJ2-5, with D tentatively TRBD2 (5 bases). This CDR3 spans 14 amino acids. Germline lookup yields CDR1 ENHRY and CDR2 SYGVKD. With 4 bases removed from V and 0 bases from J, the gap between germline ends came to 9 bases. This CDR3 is CAISGWENQETQYF. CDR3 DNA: TGTGCCATCAGTGGGTGGGAGAACCAAGAGACCCAGTACTTC.

The DNA for the CDR3 is TGTGCCTCAAAACGGATGGGAGACGCCTACAATGAGCAGTTCTTC. Protein: CASKRMGDAYNEQFF. The chain has TRBV19 and TRBJ2-1, with D possibly being TRBD2 (5 bases). This CDR3 is built from 15 residues. Deletions cut 11 bases from V and 2 bases from J, with 19 bases between. CDR1 and CDR2 from the germline V gene are LNHDA and SQIVND (reference sequence).

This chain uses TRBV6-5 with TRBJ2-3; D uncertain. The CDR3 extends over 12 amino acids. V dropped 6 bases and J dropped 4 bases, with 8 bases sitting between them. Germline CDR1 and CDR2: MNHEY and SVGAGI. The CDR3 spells CASRRGPDTQYF. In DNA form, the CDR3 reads TGTGCCAGCAGGCGCGGACCAGATACGCAGTATTTT.

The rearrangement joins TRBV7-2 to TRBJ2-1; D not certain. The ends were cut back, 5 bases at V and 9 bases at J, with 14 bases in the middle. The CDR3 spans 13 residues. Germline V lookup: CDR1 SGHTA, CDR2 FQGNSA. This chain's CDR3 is CASSPSIHSEQFF. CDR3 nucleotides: TGTGCCAGCAGCCCGTCGATTCACAGTGAGCAGTTCTTC.

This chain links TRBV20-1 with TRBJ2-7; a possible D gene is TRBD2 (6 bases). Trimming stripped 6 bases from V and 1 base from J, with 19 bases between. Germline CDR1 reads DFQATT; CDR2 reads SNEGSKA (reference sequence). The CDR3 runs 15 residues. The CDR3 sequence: CSAGRGRAGSYEQYF. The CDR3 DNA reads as TGCAGTGCCGGCCGTGGTAGGGCGGGATCCTACGAGCAGTACTTC.